This is a list of T cell receptor beta chains from one sample in a study of beta chain features in type 1 diabetes. The assay was immunoSEQ multiplex PCR, and TCRdb's table has in-frame clones only and misses some. The sample lists some 150,000 clones, about 9.1% occurring once. Material for sequencing was central memory CD4+ T cells from blood. All receptors derive from a woman aged 40-49 years in good health. Each CDR3 is given with its conserved first and last residue. D genes are given only for firm matches. Size tells how often a clone was seen (once, few, many) or the class of an expanded clone, and some rows leave it out.

>.|few|TRBV27|TRBJ1-2
CASKESRANYGYTF
TGTGCCAGTAAAGAAAGCAGGGCCAACTATGGCTACACCTTC
>.|many|TRBV15|TRBJ1-1
CATAPGMNTEAFF
TGTGCCACCGCCCCGGGAATGAACACTGAAGCTTTCTTT
>.|few|TRBV29-1|TRBJ2-7
CSVERIQRGKGEQYF
TGCAGCGTTGAAAGGATCCAACGGGGTAAGGGCGAGCAGTACTTC
>.|few|TRBV18|TRBJ2-7
CASSPLGAGAYEQYF
TGTGCCAGCTCACCTCTTGGGGCAGGGGCCTACGAGCAGTACTTC
>.|.|TRBV7-6|TRBJ2-2
CASSLSQSGITGELFF
TGTGCCAGCAGCTTATCTCAGTCAGGGATTACCGGGGAGCTGTTTTTT
>TRBD2|few|TRBV5-6|TRBJ2-3
CASFRTSGITDTQYF
TGTGCCAGCTTCCGGACTAGCGGCATCACAGATACGCAGTATTTT
>.|.|TRBV5-8|TRBJ1-2
CASSKLQGSVFYGYTF
TGTGCCAGCAGCAAACTACAGGGATCCGTATTCTATGGCTACACCTTC
>TRBD2|few|TRBV5-4|TRBJ2-7
CASSSLGLAGEPLSYEQYF
TGTGCCAGCAGCTCCTTAGGACTAGCGGGGGAACCGCTCTCCTACGAGCAGTACTTC
>.|few|TRBV9|TRBJ2-1
CASSVGGGGSSYNEQFF
TGTGCCAGCAGCGTAGGAGGAGGGGGCTCCTCCTACAATGAGCAGTTCTTC
>.|.|TRBV6-5|TRBJ2-1
CASSYRSSGNEQFF
TGTGCCAGCAGTTATAGGTCTAGTGGCAATGAGCAGTTCTTC
>TRBD1|few|TRBV6-1|TRBJ2-3
CASSEGWTGFTDTQYF
TGTGCCAGCAGTGAAGGGTGGACAGGGTTCACAGATACGCAGTATTTT
>TRBD2|few|TRBV7-2|TRBJ2-7
CASSSGLAGAYEQYF
TGTGCCAGCAGCTCCGGACTAGCGGGGGCATACGAGCAGTACTTC
>TRBD1|.|TRBV7-8|TRBJ2-5
CASILGTALQETQYF
TGTGCCAGCATCCTCGGGACAGCCCTACAAGAGACCCAGTACTTC
>.|few|TRBV27|TRBJ1-2
CASSFSTGAAYQGGYTF
TGTGCCAGCAGTTTCTCGACAGGCGCGGCCTATCAAGGTGGCTACACCTTC
>.|few|TRBV9|TRBJ2-3
CASSAPRRTDTQYF
TGTGCCAGCAGCGCCCCTCGTCGCACAGATACGCAGTATTTT
>.|.|TRBV11-2|TRBJ2-3
CASSPNRYTQYF
TGTGCCAGCAGCCCGAATCGGTATACGCAGTATTTT
>.|.|TRBV6-5|TRBJ2-3
CASASRQETDTQYF
TGTGCCAGCGCCTCACGACAGGAGACAGATACGCAGTATTTT
>TRBD1|few|TRBV9|TRBJ2-2
CASSTRTGANTGELFF
TGTGCCAGCAGCACCAGGACAGGAGCGAACACCGGGGAGCTGTTTTTT
>TRBD2|.|TRBV9|TRBJ2-7
CASSGPGTSGAYEQYF
TGTGCCAGCAGCGGCCCCGGGACTAGCGGGGCCTACGAGCAGTACTTC
>TRBD1|few|TRBV11-2|TRBJ2-1
CASSLQQGYNEQFF
TGTGCCAGCAGCCTCCAACAGGGGTACAATGAGCAGTTCTTC
>TRBD2|.|TRBV7-6|TRBJ2-5
CASSLVSGLEPYQETQYF
TGTGCCAGCAGCTTAGTTTCCGGACTAGAACCCTATCAAGAGACCCAGTACTTC
>.|many|TRBV19|TRBJ2-6
CASSIVTTSGANVLTF
TGTGCCAGTAGTATAGTTACAACCTCTGGGGCCAACGTCCTGACTTTC
>.|many|TRBV5-4|TRBJ2-5
CASRTEGLLIETQYF
TGTGCCAGCAGAACCGAGGGACTCTTGATTGAGACCCAGTACTTC
>TRBD1|many|TRBV10-3|TRBJ2-5
CAIEDRKQETQYF
TGTGCCATCGAGGACAGGAAGCAAGAGACCCAGTACTTC
>.|few|TRBV29-1|TRBJ1-1
CSVGSLQGMNTEAFF
TGCAGCGTTGGGTCGCTTCAGGGGATGAACACTGAAGCTTTCTTT
>.|few|TRBV5-6|TRBJ2-7
CASSLGVERYEQYF
TGTGCCAGCAGCCTGGGGGTGGAGCGGTACGAGCAGTACTTC
>.|few|TRBV2|TRBJ2-1
CASSYLTEAQFF
TGTGCCAGCAGCTATTTGACAGAAGCGCAGTTCTTC
>TRBD2|.|TRBV11-2|TRBJ2-3
CASSLLAGGTDTQYF
TGTGCCAGCAGCTTACTAGCGGGGGGCACAGATACGCAGTATTTT
>.|.|TRBV5-4|TRBJ2-7
CASSLGADPSYEQYF
TGTGCCAGCAGCTTGGGGGCCGACCCTTCCTACGAGCAGTACTTC
>TRBD1|.|TRBV18|TRBJ1-6
CASSREDRASSYNSPLHF
TGTGCCAGCTCACGAGAGGACAGGGCGAGCTCCTATAATTCACCCCTCCACTTT
>.|.|TRBV25-1|TRBJ1-6
CASSEGQGVNSPLHF
TGTGCCAGCAGTGAAGGTCAAGGAGTAAATTCACCCCTCCACTTT
>TRBD1|.|TRBV11-2|TRBJ2-7
CASSLDRSSGTGGYEQYF
TGTGCCAGCAGCTTAGATCGCTCTTCCGGGACAGGGGGCTACGAGCAGTACTTC
>TRBD1|few|TRBV20-1|TRBJ1-4
CSAGQEKLFF
TGCAGTGCGGGACAGGAAAAACTGTTTTTT
>TRBD2|few|TRBV6-1|TRBJ2-5
CASDGGAKETQYF
TGTGCCAGTGACGGGGGGGCTAAAGAGACCCAGTACTTC
>TRBD2|few|TRBV4-3|TRBJ2-7
CASSTSGGVGYEQYF
TGCGCCAGCAGCACCAGCGGGGGGGTGGGCTACGAGCAGTACTTC
>.|.|TRBV6-5|TRBJ1-2
CASSWGPAYNGYTF
TGTGCCAGCAGTTGGGGGCCAGCTTATAATGGCTACACCTTC
>TRBD1|.|TRBV6-6|TRBJ1-5
CASTKGGGRGYQPQHF
TGTGCCAGCACAAAGGGTGGAGGCAGGGGGTATCAGCCCCAGCATTTT
>TRBD1|few|TRBV5-1|TRBJ1-1
CASSVGQGAMNTEAFF
TGCGCCAGCAGCGTAGGACAGGGTGCCATGAACACTGAAGCTTTCTTT
>TRBD1|many|TRBV11-2|TRBJ2-1
CASRKTGGNEQFF
TGTGCCAGCAGGAAGACAGGGGGCAATGAGCAGTTCTTC
>.|.|TRBV20-1|TRBJ1-2
CSAYEYYGYTF
TGCAGTGCCTACGAGTACTATGGCTACACCTTC
>TRBD2|few|TRBV10-3|TRBJ2-5
CAISEAGGRETQYF
TGTGCCATCAGTGAGGCGGGGGGGAGAGAGACCCAGTACTTC
>TRBD2|few|TRBV7-2|TRBJ2-5
CASSSLAGGQETQYF
TGTGCCAGCAGCTCCCTAGCGGGGGGTCAAGAGACCCAGTACTTC
>.|few|TRBV7-2|TRBJ1-2
CASSSPTGYYGYTF
TGTGCCAGCAGTTCCCCTACCGGTTACTATGGCTACACCTTC
>.|few|TRBV18|TRBJ2-3
CASSSSGPDTQYF
TGTGCCAGCTCTTCAAGTGGGCCAGATACGCAGTATTTT
>TRBD1|few|TRBV6-5|TRBJ2-5
CASSYSRTGQETQYF
TGTGCCAGCAGTTACTCGAGGACAGGCCAAGAGACCCAGTACTTC
>TRBD1|.|TRBV7-2|TRBJ2-1
CASGDRGLNEQFF
TGTGCCAGCGGAGACAGGGGGCTGAATGAGCAGTTCTTC
>TRBD2|few|TRBV7-7|TRBJ2-1
CASSHGTTASQFF
TGTGCTAGCAGCCACGGGACTACGGCATCCCAGTTCTTC
>TRBD1|few|TRBV28|TRBJ1-4
CASNLPGQGDEKLFF
TGTGCCAGCAACTTGCCGGGACAGGGGGATGAAAAACTGTTTTTT
>.|few|TRBV5-1|TRBJ2-5
CASSRTRGPGETQYF
TGCGCCAGCAGCCGAACTAGAGGGCCGGGAGAGACCCAGTACTTC
>TRBD1|few|TRBV6-5|TRBJ2-7
CASSRDRGFAYEQYF
TGTGCCAGCAGTCGCGACAGGGGGTTTGCCTACGAGCAGTACTTC
>.|.|TRBV6-5|TRBJ2-7
CASSDTRGPGQYF
TGTGCCAGCAGTGACACCAGGGGACCTGGGCAGTACTTC
>TRBD2|.|TRBV7-9|TRBJ2-5
CASSLAQGLAGGETQYF
TGTGCCAGCAGCTTAGCCCAGGGACTAGCGGGAGGGGAGACCCAGTACTTC
>TRBD2|.|TRBV28|TRBJ2-3
CASSRRGVADTQYF
TGTGCCAGCAGTCGCCGGGGGGTGGCCGATACGCAGTATTTT
>TRBD1|few|TRBV5-1|TRBJ2-2
CASSLEGGRELFF
TGCGCCAGCAGCTTGGAAGGGGGCCGGGAGCTGTTTTTT